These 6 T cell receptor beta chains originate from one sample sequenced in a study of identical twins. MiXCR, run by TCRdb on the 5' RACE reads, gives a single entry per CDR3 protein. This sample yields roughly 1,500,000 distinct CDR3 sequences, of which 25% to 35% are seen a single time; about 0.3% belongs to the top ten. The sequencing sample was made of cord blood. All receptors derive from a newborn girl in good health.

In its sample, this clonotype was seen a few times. CDR3 in amino acids: CSAAPYQETQYF. The CDR3 coding sequence is TGCAGTGCTGCCCCTTACCAAGAGACCCAGTACTTC. The chain couples TRBV20-1 to TRBJ2-5, with D hard to call. In germline, CDR1 is DFQATT, CDR2 SNEGSKA (reference sequence). This CDR3 has 12 amino acids. V gave up 5 bases and J gave up 0 bases, with 7 bases separating them.

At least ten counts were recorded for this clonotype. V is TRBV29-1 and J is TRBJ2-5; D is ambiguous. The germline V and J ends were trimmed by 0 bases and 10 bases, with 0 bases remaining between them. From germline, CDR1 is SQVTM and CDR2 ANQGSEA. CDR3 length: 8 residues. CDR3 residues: CSVEDQYF. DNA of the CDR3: TGCAGCGTTGAAGACCAGTACTTC.

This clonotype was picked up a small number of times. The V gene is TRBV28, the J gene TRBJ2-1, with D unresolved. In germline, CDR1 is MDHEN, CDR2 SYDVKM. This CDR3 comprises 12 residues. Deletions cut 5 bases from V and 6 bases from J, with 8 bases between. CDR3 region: CASSTDFNEQFF. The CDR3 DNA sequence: TGTGCCAGCAGTACCGATTTCAATGAGCAGTTCTTC.

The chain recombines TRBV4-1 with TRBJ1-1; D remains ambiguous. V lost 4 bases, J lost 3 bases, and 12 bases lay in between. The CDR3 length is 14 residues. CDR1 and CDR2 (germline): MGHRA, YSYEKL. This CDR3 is CASSLVHIYTEAFF. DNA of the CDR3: TGCGCCAGCAGCCTCGTACACATATACACTGAAGCTTTCTTT.

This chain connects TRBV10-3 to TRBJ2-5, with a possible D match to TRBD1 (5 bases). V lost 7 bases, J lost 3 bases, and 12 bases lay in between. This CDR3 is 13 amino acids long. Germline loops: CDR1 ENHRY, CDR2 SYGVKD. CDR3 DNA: TGTGCCATCAAGCAGGGTACCGAAGAGACCCAGTACTTC. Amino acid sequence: CAIKQGTEETQYF.

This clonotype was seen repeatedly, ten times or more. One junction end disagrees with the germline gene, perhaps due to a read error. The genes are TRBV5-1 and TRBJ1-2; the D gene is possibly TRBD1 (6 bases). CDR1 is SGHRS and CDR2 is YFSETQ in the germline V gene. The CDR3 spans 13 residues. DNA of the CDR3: TGTGCCAGCAGCTTAGAACAGGGAGGCGGCTACACCTTC. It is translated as CASSLEQGGGYTF.